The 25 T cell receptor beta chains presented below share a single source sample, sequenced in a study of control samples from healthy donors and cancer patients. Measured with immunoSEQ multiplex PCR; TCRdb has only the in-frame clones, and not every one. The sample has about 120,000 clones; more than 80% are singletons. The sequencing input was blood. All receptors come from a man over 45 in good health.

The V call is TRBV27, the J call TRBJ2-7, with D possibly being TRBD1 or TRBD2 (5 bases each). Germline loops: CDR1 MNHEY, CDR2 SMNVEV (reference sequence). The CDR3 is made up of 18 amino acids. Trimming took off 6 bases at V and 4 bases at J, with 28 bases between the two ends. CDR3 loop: CASSPTEGGPFTFYEQYF. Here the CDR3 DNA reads TGTGCCAGCAGCCCGACAGAGGGTGGCCCTTTTACTTTTTACGAGCAGTACTTC.

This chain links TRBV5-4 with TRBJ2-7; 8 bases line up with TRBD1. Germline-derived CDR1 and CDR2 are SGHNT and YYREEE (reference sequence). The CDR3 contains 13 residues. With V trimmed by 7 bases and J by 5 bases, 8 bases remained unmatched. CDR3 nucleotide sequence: TGTGCCAGCGGCCGGCAGGGGGCCGACGAGCAGTACTTC. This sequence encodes CASGRQGADEQYF.

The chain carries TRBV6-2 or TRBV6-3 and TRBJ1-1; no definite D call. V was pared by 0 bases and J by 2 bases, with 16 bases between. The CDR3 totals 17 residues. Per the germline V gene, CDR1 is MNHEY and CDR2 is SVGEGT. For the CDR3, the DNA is TGTGCCAGCAGTTACTCTAAGGGTGTTCGGGTAAACACTGAAGCTTTCTTT. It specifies CASSYSKGVRVNTEAFF.

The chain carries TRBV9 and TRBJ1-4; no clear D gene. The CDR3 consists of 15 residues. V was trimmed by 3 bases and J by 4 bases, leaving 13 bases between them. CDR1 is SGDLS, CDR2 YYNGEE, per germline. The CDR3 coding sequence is TGTGCCAGCAGCGGGCGTTCTTACGATAATGAAAAACTGTTTTTT. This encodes CASSGRSYDNEKLFF.

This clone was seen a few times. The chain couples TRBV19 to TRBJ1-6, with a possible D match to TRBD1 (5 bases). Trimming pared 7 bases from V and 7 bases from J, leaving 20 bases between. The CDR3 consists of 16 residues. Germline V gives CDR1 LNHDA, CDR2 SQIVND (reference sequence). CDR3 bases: TGTGCCAGTAATGGGCCCGAGGGGCTGAGCAATTCACCCCTCCACTTT. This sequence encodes CASNGPEGLSNSPLHF.

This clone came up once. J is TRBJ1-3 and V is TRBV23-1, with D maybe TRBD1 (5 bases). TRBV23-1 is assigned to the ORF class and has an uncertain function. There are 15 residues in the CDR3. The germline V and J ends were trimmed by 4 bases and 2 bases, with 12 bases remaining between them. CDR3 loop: CASSPSGRAGNTIYF. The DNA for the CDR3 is TGCGCCAGCAGTCCGTCAGGGAGGGCTGGAAACACCATATATTTT.

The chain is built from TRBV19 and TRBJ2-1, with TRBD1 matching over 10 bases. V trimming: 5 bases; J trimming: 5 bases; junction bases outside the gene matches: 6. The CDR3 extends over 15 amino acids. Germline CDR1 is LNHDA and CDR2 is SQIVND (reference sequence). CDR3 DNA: TGTGCCAGTAGTTTAGGGACAGGGGTCCACAATGAGCAGTTCTTC. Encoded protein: CASSLGTGVHNEQFF.

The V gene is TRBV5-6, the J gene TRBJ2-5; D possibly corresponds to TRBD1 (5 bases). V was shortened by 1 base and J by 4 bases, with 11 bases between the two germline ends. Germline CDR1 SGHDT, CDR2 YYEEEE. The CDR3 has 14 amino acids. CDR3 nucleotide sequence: TGTGCCAGCAGCTTGATTAGGGGCTTAGAGACCCAGTACTTC. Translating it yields CASSLIRGLETQYF.

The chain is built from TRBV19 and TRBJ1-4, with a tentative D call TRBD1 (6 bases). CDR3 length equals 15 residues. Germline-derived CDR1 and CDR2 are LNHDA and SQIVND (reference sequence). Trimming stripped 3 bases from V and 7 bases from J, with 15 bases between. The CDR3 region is CASSMNRANGEKLFF. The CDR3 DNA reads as TGTGCCAGTAGTATGAACAGGGCTAACGGTGAAAAACTGTTTTTT.

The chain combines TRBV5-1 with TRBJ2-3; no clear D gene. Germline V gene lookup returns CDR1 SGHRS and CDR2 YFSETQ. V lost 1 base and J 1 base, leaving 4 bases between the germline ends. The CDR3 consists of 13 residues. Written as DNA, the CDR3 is TGCGCCAGCAGCTTGATGGGCACAGATACGCAGTATTTT. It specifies CASSLMGTDTQYF.

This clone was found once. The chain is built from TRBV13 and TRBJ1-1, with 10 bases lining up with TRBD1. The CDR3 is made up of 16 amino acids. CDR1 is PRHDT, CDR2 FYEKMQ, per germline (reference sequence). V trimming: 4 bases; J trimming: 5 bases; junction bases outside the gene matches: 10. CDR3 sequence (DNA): TGTGCCAGCAGCTCCTGGACAGGGGGAAGAAGAACTGAAGCTTTCTTT. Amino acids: CASSSWTGGRRTEAFF.

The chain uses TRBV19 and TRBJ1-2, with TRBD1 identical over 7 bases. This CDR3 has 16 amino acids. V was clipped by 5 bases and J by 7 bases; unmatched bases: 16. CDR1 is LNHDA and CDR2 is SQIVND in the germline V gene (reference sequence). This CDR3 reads CASSPQGQNELGGYTF. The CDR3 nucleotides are TGTGCCAGTAGTCCCCAGGGACAGAATGAGCTTGGTGGCTACACCTTC.

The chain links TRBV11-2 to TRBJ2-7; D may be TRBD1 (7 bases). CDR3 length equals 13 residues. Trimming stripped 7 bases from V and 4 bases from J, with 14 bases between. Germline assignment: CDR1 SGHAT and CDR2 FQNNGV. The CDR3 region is CASNPTGRYEQYF. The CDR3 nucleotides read TGTGCCAGCAACCCGACAGGGAGGTACGAGCAGTACTTC. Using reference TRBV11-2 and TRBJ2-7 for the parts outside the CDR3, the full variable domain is EAGVAQSPRYKIIEKRQSVAFWCNPISGHATLYWYQQILGQGPKLLIQFQNNGVVDDSQLPKDRFSAERLKGVDSTLKIQPAKLEDSAVYLCASNPTGRYEQYFGPGTRLTVT.

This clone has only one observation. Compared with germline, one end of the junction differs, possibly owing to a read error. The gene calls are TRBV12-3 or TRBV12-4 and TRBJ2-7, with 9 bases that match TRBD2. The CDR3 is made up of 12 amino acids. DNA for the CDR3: TGTGCCAGCAGTTTGGGACTAGCACGGACGCACTTC. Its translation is CASSLGLARTHF.

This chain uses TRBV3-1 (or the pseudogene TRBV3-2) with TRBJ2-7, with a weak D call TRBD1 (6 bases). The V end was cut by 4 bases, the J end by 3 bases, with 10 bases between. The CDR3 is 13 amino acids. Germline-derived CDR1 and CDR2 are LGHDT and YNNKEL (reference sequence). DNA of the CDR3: TGTGCCAGCAGCCCCCCAGGGGTCTACGAGCAGTACTTC. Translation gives CASSPPGVYEQYF.

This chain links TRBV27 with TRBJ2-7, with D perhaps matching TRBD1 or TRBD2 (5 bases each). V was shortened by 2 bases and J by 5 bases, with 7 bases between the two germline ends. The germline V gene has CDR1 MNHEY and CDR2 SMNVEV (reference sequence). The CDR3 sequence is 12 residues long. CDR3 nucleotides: TGTGCCAGCAGTTTACGGGGCCACGAGCAGTACTTC. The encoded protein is CASSLRGHEQYF.

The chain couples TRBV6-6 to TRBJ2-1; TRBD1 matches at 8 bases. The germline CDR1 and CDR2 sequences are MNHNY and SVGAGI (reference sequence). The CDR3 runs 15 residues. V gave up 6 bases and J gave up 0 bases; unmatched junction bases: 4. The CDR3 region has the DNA TGTGCCAGCAGCCGGACAGGGAGCTCCTACAATGAGCAGTTCTTC. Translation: CASSRTGSSYNEQFF.

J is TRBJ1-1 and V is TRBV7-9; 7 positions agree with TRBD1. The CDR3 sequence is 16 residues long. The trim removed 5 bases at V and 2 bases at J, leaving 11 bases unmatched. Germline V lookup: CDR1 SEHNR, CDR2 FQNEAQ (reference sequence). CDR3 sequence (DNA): TGTGCCAGCAGCAAGGGACAGATGGTGAGTAACACTGAAGCTTTCTTT. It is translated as CASSKGQMVSNTEAFF.

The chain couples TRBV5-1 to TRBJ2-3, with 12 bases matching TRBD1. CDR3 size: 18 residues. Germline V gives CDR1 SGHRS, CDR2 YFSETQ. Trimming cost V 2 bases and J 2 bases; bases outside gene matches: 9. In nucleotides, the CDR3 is TGCGCCAGCAGCTTAGGGACAGGGGGCTACTCCCTCACAGATACGCAGTATTTT. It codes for CASSLGTGGYSLTDTQYF. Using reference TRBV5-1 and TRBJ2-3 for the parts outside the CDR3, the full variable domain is KAGVTQTPRYLIKTRGQQVTLSCSPISGHRSVSWYQQTPGQGLQFLFEYFSETQRNKGNFPGRFSGRQFSNSRSEMNVSTLELGDSALYLCASSLGTGGYSLTDTQYFGPGTRLTVL.

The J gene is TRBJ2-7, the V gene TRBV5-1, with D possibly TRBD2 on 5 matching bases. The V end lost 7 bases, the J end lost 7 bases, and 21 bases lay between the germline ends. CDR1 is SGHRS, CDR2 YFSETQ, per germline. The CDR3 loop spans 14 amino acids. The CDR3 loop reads CASRPDSPSREQYF. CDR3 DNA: TGCGCCAGCCGGCCGGACTCCCCTAGTAGGGAGCAGTACTTC.

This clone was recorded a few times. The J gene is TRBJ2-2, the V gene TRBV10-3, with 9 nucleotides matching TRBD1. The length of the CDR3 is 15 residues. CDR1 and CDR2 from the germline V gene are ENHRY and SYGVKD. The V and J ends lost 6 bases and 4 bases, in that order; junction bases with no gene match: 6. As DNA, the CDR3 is TGTGCCATCAGGCCGGGACAGGGAACCACCGGGGAGCTGTTTTTT. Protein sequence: CAIRPGQGTTGELFF.

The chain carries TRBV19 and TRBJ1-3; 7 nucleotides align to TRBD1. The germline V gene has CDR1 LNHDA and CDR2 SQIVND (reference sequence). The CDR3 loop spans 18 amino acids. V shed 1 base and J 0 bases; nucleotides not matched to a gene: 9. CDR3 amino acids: CASSIAPGQLTSGNTIYF. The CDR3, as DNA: TGTGCCAGTAGTATAGCTCCGGGACAGCTGACCTCTGGAAACACCATATATTTT.

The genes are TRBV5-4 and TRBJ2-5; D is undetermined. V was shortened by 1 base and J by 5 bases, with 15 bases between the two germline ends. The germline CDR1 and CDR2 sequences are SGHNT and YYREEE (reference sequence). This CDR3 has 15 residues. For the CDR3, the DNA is TGTGCCAGCAGCTTGTTAGGAACCGCGGAGGAGACCCAGTACTTC. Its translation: CASSLLGTAEETQYF.

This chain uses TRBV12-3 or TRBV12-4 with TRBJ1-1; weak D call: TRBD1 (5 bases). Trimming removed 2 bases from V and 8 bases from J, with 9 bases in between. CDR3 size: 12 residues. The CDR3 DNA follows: TGTGCCAGCAGTTTATCGGCAGGGGAAGCTTTCTTT. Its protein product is CASSLSAGEAFF.

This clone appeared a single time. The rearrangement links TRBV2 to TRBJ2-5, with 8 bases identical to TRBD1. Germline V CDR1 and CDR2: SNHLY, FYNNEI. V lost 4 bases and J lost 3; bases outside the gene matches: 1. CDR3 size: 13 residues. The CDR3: CASSGTGKETQYF. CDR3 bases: TGTGCCAGCAGTGGGACAGGGAAAGAGACCCAGTACTTC.